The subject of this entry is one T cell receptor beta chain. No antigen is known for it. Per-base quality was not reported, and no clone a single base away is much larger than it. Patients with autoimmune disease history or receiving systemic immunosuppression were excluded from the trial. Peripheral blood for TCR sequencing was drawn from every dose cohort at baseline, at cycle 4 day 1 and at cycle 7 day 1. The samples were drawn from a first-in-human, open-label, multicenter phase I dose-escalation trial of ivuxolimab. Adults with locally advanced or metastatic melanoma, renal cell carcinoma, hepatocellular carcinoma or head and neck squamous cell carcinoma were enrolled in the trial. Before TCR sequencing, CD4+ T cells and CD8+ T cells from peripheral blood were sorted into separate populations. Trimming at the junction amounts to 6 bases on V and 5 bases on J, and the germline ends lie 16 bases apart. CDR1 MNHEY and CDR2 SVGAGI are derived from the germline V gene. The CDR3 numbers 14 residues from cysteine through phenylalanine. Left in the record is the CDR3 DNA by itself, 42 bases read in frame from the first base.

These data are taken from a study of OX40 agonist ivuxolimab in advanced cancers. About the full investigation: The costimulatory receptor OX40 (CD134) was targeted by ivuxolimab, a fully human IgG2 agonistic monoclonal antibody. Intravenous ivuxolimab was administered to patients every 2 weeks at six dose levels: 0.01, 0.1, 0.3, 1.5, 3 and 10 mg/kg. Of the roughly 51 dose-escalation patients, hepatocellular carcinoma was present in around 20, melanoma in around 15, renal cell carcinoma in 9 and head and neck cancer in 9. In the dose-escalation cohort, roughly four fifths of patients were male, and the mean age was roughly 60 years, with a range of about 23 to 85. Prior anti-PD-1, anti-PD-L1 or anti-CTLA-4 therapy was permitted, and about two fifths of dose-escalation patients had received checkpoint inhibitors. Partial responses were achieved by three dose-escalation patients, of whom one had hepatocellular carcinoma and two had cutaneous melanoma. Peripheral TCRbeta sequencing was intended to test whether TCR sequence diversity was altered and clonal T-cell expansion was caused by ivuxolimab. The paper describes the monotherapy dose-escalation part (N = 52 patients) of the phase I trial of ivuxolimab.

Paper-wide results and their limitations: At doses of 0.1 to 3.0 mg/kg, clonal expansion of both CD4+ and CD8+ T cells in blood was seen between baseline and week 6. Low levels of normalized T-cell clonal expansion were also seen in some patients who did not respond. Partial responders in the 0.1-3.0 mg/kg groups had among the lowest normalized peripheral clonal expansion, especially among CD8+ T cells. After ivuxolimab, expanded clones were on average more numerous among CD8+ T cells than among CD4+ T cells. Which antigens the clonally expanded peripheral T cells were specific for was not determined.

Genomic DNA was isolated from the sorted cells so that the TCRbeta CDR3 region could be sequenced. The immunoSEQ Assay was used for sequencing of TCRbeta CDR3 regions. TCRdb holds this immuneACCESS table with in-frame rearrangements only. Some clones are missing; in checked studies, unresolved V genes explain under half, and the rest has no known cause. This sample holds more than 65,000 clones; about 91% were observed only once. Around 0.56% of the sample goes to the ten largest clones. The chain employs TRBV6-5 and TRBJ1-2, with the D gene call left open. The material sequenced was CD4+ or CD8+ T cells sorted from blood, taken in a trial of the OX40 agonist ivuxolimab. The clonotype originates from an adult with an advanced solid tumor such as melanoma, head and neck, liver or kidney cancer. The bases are TGTGCCAGCAGGGAGGACGGAGTTGTTTATGGCTACACCTTC. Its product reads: CASREDGVVYGYTF.